There are many counts of the clone carrying this TCR beta chain. Its antigen is unknown. This sample stems from a study of T-cell reconstitution after alpha-beta-depleted transplantation in children. Overall study results and limits: Several hundred rapidly expanded clones from non-depleted graft cells reportedly supplied alpha-beta T cells about two months post-transplant. Newly generated T cells supplied most T-cell counts and diversity one year post-transplant.

As it was prepared, the TCRbeta library received unique molecular identifiers. One entry per CDR3 protein, called by TCRdb with MiXCR from the PCR reads. The sample holds 400,000 to 550,000 distinct CDR3 sequences; roughly a tenth are singletons and the top ten take just over 2%. This receptor was obtained from a child aged 2 to 10 with inherited bone marrow failure, due to receive a stem cell transplant. Sequenced material: PBMCs, taken before TCRalphabeta/CD19-depleted stem cell transplant.

In nucleotides, the CDR3 is TGCGCCAGCAGCGTAAACAGGGTCACAGATACGCAGTATTTT. The encoded protein is CASSVNRVTDTQYF. The rearrangement links TRBV5-1 to TRBJ2-3, with a possible D match to TRBD1 (6 bases). V was pared by 4 bases and J by 2 bases, with 11 bases between. The CDR3 is 14 amino acids. Germline V gives CDR1 SGHRS, CDR2 YFSETQ. Looking up the rest from reference TRBV5-1 and TRBJ2-3 gives the full variable domain: KAGVTQTPRYLIKTRGQQVTLSCSPISGHRSVSWYQQTPGQGLQFLFEYFSETQRNKGNFPGRFSGRQFSNSRSEMNVSTLELGDSALYLCASSVNRVTDTQYFGPGTRLTVL.